This TCR beta chain derives from a study of CD8+ T cells in alopecia areata. A remark on this clone: Its antigen is as yet unknown. The genes are named according to mouse. The missing CDR3 end, 4 residues past where the read stops, is filled in from the germline J gene. This sample also contains other DNA sequences that code for the same CDR3.

CD4, CD8alpha, NKG2D, NKG2ACE and other markers were used to sort pooled cutaneous lymph node cells. The CDR3 has 14 amino acids. Germline V CDR1 and CDR2: GKSSPN, SITVG. The germline V and J ends were trimmed by 0 bases and 0 bases, with 8 bases remaining between them. Extracted RNA was reverse transcribed into cDNA, the sequencing template. The method was immunoSEQ multiplex PCR; TCRdb's version includes in-frame clones alone and lacks a portion of them. The profile covers approximately 280,000 clones, none occurring a single time. Points from the study as a whole: Clonality exceeded that of normal scalp in lesional scalp, most notably in alopecia totalis/universalis.

This TCR was recovered from a C3H/HeJ mouse with alopecia areata. MHC haplotype: H2-k. The sequencing sample was made of CD4+ T cells sorted from a lymph node. This sequence joins TRBV31 and TRBJ1-2; the D gene is possibly TRBD1 (5 bases). CDR3 residues: CAWSLGDANSDYTF. The sequenced part of the CDR3 DNA is TGTGCCTGGAGTCTAGGGGATGCAAACTCC. Based on the CDR3 plus reference TRBV31 and TRBJ1-2, the full variable domain is AQTIHQWPVAEIKAVGSPLSLGCTIKGKSSPNLYWYWQATGGTLQQLFYSITVGQVESVVQLNLSASRPKDDQFILSTEKLLLSHSGFYLCAWSLGDANSDYTFGSGTRLLVI.